A single sample gave rise to the 2 T cell receptor beta chains below, sequenced in a study of T cells in localized non-small cell lung cancer. Produced via immunoSEQ multiplex PCR; TCRdb's table is partial and in-frame only. The repertoire includes under 2,000 clones, 25% to 30% of them detected once, and about 12% sits in the top ten. Sequences were derived from normal lung tissue next to the tumor, sampled before any cancer treatment. All receptors derive from a male donor aged 60 or over with stage II squamous cell lung carcinoma.

This clone was counted a few times. The V call is TRBV6-8, the J call TRBJ1-4; D unclear. V was pared by 8 bases and J by 7 bases, with 17 bases between. Per the germline V gene, CDR1 is MNHGY and CDR2 is SAAAGT. This CDR3 has 14 residues. CDR3 DNA sequence: TGTGCCAGCCTCCCGGGTCCGAAGAGTGAAAAACTGTTTTTT. Translated, it gives CASLPGPKSEKLFF.

The rearrangement uses TRBV14 and TRBJ2-1; the D gene is possibly TRBD1 (6 bases). CDR3 length: 15 amino acids. Per the germline V gene, CDR1 is SGHDN and CDR2 is FVKESK. The V and J ends lost 4 bases and 0 bases respectively, with 10 bases between them. For the CDR3, the DNA is TGTGCCAGCAGCCCGCAGGGGAGCTCCTACAATGAGCAGTTCTTC. Protein product: CASSPQGSSYNEQFF.